This TCR beta chain originates from a study of T cell responses to AZD1222 COVID-19 vaccine. Regarding the study as a whole: Baseline testing showed seropositivity in only a handful of AZD1222 recipients. When two AZD1222 doses had been given, Spike-specific TCR breadth and depth rose.

CDR3 size: 15 residues. The V and J ends lost 3 bases and 1 base respectively, with 12 bases between them. CDR1 and CDR2 (germline): PRHDT, FYEKMQ (reference sequence). In the case of this clone: Its antigen remains unknown.

The method was immunoSEQ multiplex PCR; TCRdb's version includes in-frame clones alone and lacks a portion of them. The data contain 85,000 to 90,000 clones, around nine tenths of them singletons. The J gene is TRBJ1-2, the V gene TRBV13; D possibly corresponds to TRBD1 (5 bases). Material: peripheral blood, obtained 28 days after the second AZD1222 dose. The clonotype originates from an adult who received the AZD1222 COVID-19 vaccine. CDR3: CASSFGREFNYGYTF. The CDR3 nucleotides read TGTGCCAGCAGCTTCGGCAGGGAATTTAACTATGGCTACACCTTC.